One sample yielded the 26 T cell receptor beta chains listed below, sequenced in a study of control samples from healthy donors and cancer patients. Clones were read by immunoSEQ multiplex PCR, and TCRdb kept only the in-frame ones, dropping some. There are about 120,000 clones in the sample; 92% occur only once, and less than 2.5% lies in the top ten. The sample was blood. All receptors come from a woman aged 50 to 65 in good health.

The V and J genes are TRBV5-1 and TRBJ2-1; D is ambiguous. Trimming took 9 bases from V and 0 from J, leaving 19 bases between them. This CDR3 region has 16 residues. The germline gives CDR1 SGHRS, CDR2 YFSETQ. The CDR3 DNA sequence: TGCGCCACCAAGAACGAGTGGGGAAGCTCCTACAATGAGCAGTTCTTC. Translation: CATKNEWGSSYNEQFF.

CDR3 nucleotides: TGTGCCAGCAGCGTAGATAGCGGGGGATATAGCACAGATACGCAGTATTTT. Its translation is CASSVDSGGYSTDTQYF. The chain carries TRBV9 and TRBJ2-3, with 9 bases that match TRBD2. CDR3 length: 17 residues. V shed 0 bases, J shed 0 bases, and the junction held 5 bases outside the gene matches. Germline-derived CDR1 and CDR2 are SGDLS and YYNGEE.

The J gene is TRBJ1-1, the V gene TRBV30; 7 nucleotides match TRBD1. V shed 5 bases, J shed 3 bases, and the junction held 3 bases outside the gene matches. Germline V gives CDR1 GTSNPN, CDR2 SVGIG (reference sequence). The CDR3 sequence is 12 residues long. CDR3 sequence reads: CAWDREDTEAFF. The DNA of the CDR3 is TGTGCCTGGGACAGGGAGGACACTGAAGCTTTCTTT. Full variable domain (rest looked up from reference TRBV30 and TRBJ1-1): SQTIHQWPATLVQPVGSPLSLECTVEGTSNPNLYWYRQAAGRGLQLLFYSVGIGQISSEVPQNLSASRPQDRQFILSSKKLLLSDSGFYLCAWDREDTEAFFGQGTRLTVV.

CDR3 loop: CASSLNRGMNTEAFF. In DNA form, the CDR3 reads TGTGCCAGCAGCCTCAACAGGGGGATGAACACTGAAGCTTTCTTT. This chain links TRBV14 with TRBJ1-1; 8 bases agree with TRBD1. The V and J ends lost 4 bases and 0 bases, in that order; junction bases with no gene match: 4. The germline V gene encodes CDR1 SGHDN and CDR2 FVKESK. The CDR3 runs to 15 residues.

J is TRBJ2-5 and V is TRBV10-2, with D possibly TRBD2 on 6 matching bases. The V end was cut by 3 bases, the J end by 5 bases, with 16 bases between. Germline CDR1 WSHSY, CDR2 SAAADI. The CDR3 length is 15 residues. In DNA form, the CDR3 reads TGCGCCAGCAGTGACCTCCCCGGGGGACGGGAGACCCAGTACTTC. It specifies CASSDLPGGRETQYF.

The rearrangement links TRBV5-1 to TRBJ2-1; tentatively, D is TRBD2 (6 bases). CDR3 length: 14 amino acids. CDR1 is SGHRS and CDR2 is YFSETQ in the germline V gene. V was trimmed by 0 bases and J by 8 bases, leaving 12 bases between them. The DNA of the CDR3 is TGCGCCAGCAGCTTGGAGTCTAGCGTCGATGAGCAGTTCTTC. Translated, it gives CASSLESSVDEQFF. The full variable domain, with the rest looked up from reference TRBV5-1 and TRBJ2-1, is KAGVTQTPRYLIKTRGQQVTLSCSPISGHRSVSWYQQTPGQGLQFLFEYFSETQRNKGNFPGRFSGRQFSNSRSEMNVSTLELGDSALYLCASSLESSVDEQFFGPGTRLTVL.

The chain combines TRBV18 with TRBJ2-3, with D unclear. CDR1 and CDR2 from the germline V gene are KGHSH and LQKENI. The V gene lost 0 bases and the J gene lost 0 bases, with 10 bases spanning the gap. The CDR3 sequence is 16 residues long. CDR3 sequence reads: CASSPPVISSTDTQYF. The DNA for the CDR3 is TGTGCCAGCTCACCACCGGTAATCTCTAGCACAGATACGCAGTATTTT.

The CDR3 sequence: CAWSSGGNQPQHF. The DNA for the CDR3 is TGTGCCTGGAGTTCGGGGGGCAATCAGCCCCAGCATTTT. The rearrangement uses TRBV30 and TRBJ1-5, with D perhaps matching TRBD1 (5 bases). The germline V gene encodes CDR1 GTSNPN and CDR2 SVGIG (reference sequence). Trimming took off 2 bases at V and 2 bases at J, with 7 bases between the two ends. CDR3 length equals 13 residues.

This chain uses TRBV6-5 with TRBJ1-2; maybe TRBD1 (5 bases). In germline, CDR1 is MNHEY, CDR2 SVGAGI. This CDR3 comprises 14 residues. The germline V and J ends were trimmed by 0 bases and 6 bases, with 11 bases remaining between them. The CDR3 DNA reads TGTGCCAGCAGTTACTCGGGGCAGGGCAATGGCTACACCTTC. Translating gives CASSYSGQGNGYTF.

The gene calls are TRBV6-5 and TRBJ1-2; the match to TRBD1 covers 11 bases. The CDR3 has 15 residues. Trimming took 6 bases from V and 5 from J; bases not matched to a gene: 8. Germline V lookup: CDR1 MNHEY, CDR2 SVGAGI. The CDR3 sequence: CASRGQGARWYGYTF. The CDR3 DNA follows: TGTGCCAGCAGAGGACAGGGGGCGCGGTGGTATGGCTACACCTTC.

The rearrangement joins TRBV7-9 to TRBJ2-7; 7 positions match TRBD1. V was clipped by 5 bases and J by 2 bases; unmatched bases: 6. This CDR3 contains 14 residues. CDR1 SEHNR and CDR2 FQNEAQ come from the germline V gene (reference sequence). Here the CDR3 DNA reads TGTGCCAGCAGCCACTGGGACAGAGCCTACGAGCAGTACTTC. Residues: CASSHWDRAYEQYF.

This chain links TRBV30 with TRBJ2-1; D might be TRBD1 or TRBD2, each matching 5 bases. Germline CDR1 is GTSNPN and CDR2 is SVGIG (reference sequence). The V end was cut by 0 bases, the J end by 8 bases, with 14 bases between. The CDR3 covers 14 residues. The CDR3 sequence is CAWSVWGIGHEQFF. CDR3 nucleotide sequence: TGTGCCTGGAGTGTTTGGGGGATTGGGCATGAGCAGTTCTTC. Based on the CDR3 plus reference TRBV30 and TRBJ2-1, the full variable domain is SQTIHQWPATLVQPVGSPLSLECTVEGTSNPNLYWYRQAAGRGLQLLFYSVGIGQISSEVPQNLSASRPQDRQFILSSKKLLLSDSGFYLCAWSVWGIGHEQFFGPGTRLTVL.

The chain employs TRBV18 and TRBJ2-2, with unresolved D. Germline CDR1 reads KGHSH; CDR2 reads LQKENI. This CDR3 has 15 residues. V gave up 1 base and J gave up 6 bases, with 12 bases separating them. In nucleotides, the CDR3 is TGTGCCAGCTCACCACTGCTAGTCACCGCCGGGGAGCTGTTTTTT. Translating gives CASSPLLVTAGELFF.

V usage is TRBV11-2 and J usage is TRBJ1-1; D is uncertain. V gave up 4 bases and J gave up 1 base, with 13 bases separating them. Germline CDR1 reads SGHAT; CDR2 reads FQNNGV. The CDR3 is made up of 15 amino acids. The CDR3 spells CASSSRFQRNTEAFF. In nucleotides, the CDR3 is TGTGCCAGCAGCTCCCGGTTTCAGCGGAACACTGAAGCTTTCTTT. The complete variable domain, with remaining parts taken from reference TRBV11-2 and TRBJ1-1, reads EAGVAQSPRYKIIEKRQSVAFWCNPISGHATLYWYQQILGQGPKLLIQFQNNGVVDDSQLPKDRFSAERLKGVDSTLKIQPAKLEDSAVYLCASSSRFQRNTEAFFGQGTRLTVV.

The chain carries TRBV19 and TRBJ2-1, with 8 bases identical to TRBD1. Germline V gene sequence: CDR1 LNHDA, CDR2 SQIVND (reference sequence). This CDR3 has 15 amino acids. V shed 3 bases and J 5 bases; nucleotides not matched to a gene: 6. CDR3: CASSIQDRGNNEQFF. CDR3 nucleotide sequence: TGTGCCAGTAGTATCCAAGACAGGGGAAACAATGAGCAGTTCTTC. The variable domain in full, with the rest retrieved from reference TRBV19 and TRBJ2-1, is DGGITQSPKYLFRKEGQNVTLSCEQNLNHDAMYWYRQDPGQGLRLIYYSQIVNDFQKGDIAEGYSVSREKKESFPLTVTSAQKNPTAFYLCASSIQDRGNNEQFFGPGTRLTVL.

The chain has TRBV27 and TRBJ2-3; maybe TRBD2 (6 bases). This CDR3 has 16 amino acids. Germline-derived CDR1 and CDR2 are MNHEY and SMNVEV (reference sequence). Trimming removed 1 base at V and 3 bases at J, with 14 bases between. Written as DNA, the CDR3 is TGTGCCAGCAGTTTATTCTCCGGGGGTACGACAGATACGCAGTATTTT. Translation gives CASSLFSGGTTDTQYF.

This clone was seen just once. V is TRBV12-3 or TRBV12-4 and J is TRBJ1-5; no definite D call. Trimming cost V 3 bases and J 4 bases, with 7 bases left between them. The CDR3 loop spans 13 amino acids. CDR3 DNA sequence: TGTGCCAGCAGTTTTACCGGGAATCAGCCCCAGCATTTT. Protein sequence: CASSFTGNQPQHF.

This chain's CDR3 is CASSPGTGGIGGYTF. CDR3 coding DNA: TGTGCCAGCAGTCCCGGGACAGGGGGCATCGGTGGCTACACCTTC. The genes are TRBV28 and TRBJ1-2; 12 nucleotides agree with TRBD1. CDR1 and CDR2 from the germline V gene are MDHEN and SYDVKM. There are 15 residues in the CDR3. Trimming at V came to 5 bases and at J to 7 bases, leaving 8 bases not matched to a gene.

This rearrangement joins TRBV27 to TRBJ1-2; D unresolved. The germline V and J ends were trimmed by 8 bases and 3 bases, with 10 bases remaining between them. There are 12 residues in the CDR3. Germline V gene lookup returns CDR1 MNHEY and CDR2 SMNVEV (reference sequence). CDR3 sequence (DNA): TGTGCCAGCGGGTCGGCCCACTATGGCTACACCTTC. Translation gives CASGSAHYGYTF.

The V and J genes are TRBV5-6 and TRBJ1-1, with D perhaps TRBD1 (5 bases). The CDR3 contains 10 residues. V was cut by 2 bases and J by 11 bases, with 7 bases left in between. Germline loops: CDR1 SGHDT, CDR2 YYEEEE. CDR3 nucleotide sequence: TGTGCCAGCAGCTTACACAGGGCTTTCTTT. Translation: CASSLHRAFF.

J is TRBJ1-1 and V is TRBV2; D uncertain. The V gene's germline CDR1 is SNHLY and CDR2 FYNNEI. The CDR3 runs to 13 residues. Trimming took 5 bases from V and 3 from J, leaving 10 bases between them. CDR3 in amino acids: CASSFRRDTEAFF. CDR3 nucleotides: TGTGCCAGCAGTTTTCGTCGGGACACTGAAGCTTTCTTT.

The gene calls are TRBV7-6 and TRBJ1-5; no clear D gene. This CDR3 has 16 amino acids. Trimming removed 2 bases at V and 4 bases at J, with 15 bases between. The germline CDR1 and CDR2 sequences are SGHVS and FNYEAQ. This chain's CDR3 is CASSLIGRHGNQPQHF. The CDR3 DNA reads as TGTGCCAGCAGCTTAATAGGACGACATGGGAATCAGCCCCAGCATTTT.

V is TRBV15 and J is TRBJ2-3; TRBD2 matches 10 bases. CDR3 size: 16 residues. The germline gives CDR1 LNHNV, CDR2 YYDKDF (reference sequence). V lost 5 bases, J lost 4 bases, and 9 bases stayed unmatched. Here the CDR3 DNA reads TGTGCCACCAGCCTTACTAGCGGGAAGGGTCCAGATACGCAGTATTTT. It translates to CATSLTSGKGPDTQYF.

This chain joins TRBV4-2 and TRBJ2-2; 12 nucleotides line up with TRBD2. With 4 bases clipped from V and 3 bases from J, the junction kept 3 bases outside the gene matches. The CDR3 is 16 amino acids. Germline V gene data show CDR1 as LGHNA and CDR2 as YNFKEQ. CDR3 sequence (DNA): TGTGCCAGCAGCCCTAGCGGGGGGGATTACACCGGGGAGCTGTTTTTT. Translated: CASSPSGGDYTGELFF.

The chain combines TRBV19 with TRBJ1-2; D perhaps matches TRBD1 (5 bases). Per germline, CDR1 LNHDA and CDR2 SQIVND (reference sequence). V lost 7 bases and J 4 bases, leaving 13 bases between the germline ends. This CDR3 has 13 amino acids. CDR3 region: CASMSGYFYGYTF. In DNA, the CDR3 is TGTGCCAGTATGTCAGGGTACTTCTATGGCTACACCTTC.

The rearrangement links TRBV6-4 to TRBJ1-2; the D gene is possibly TRBD1 (5 bases). V was pared by 4 bases and J by 8 bases, with 26 bases between. There are 17 residues in the CDR3. Germline V lookup: CDR1 MRHNA, CDR2 SNTAGT. The CDR3 nucleotides read TGTGCCAGCAGTGTTGGGGCAGCCTCTTTGGGCTTTGAAGGCTACACCTTC. Protein sequence: CASSVGAASLGFEGYTF.